This is a list of T cell receptor beta chains from one sample in a study of early T cells in non-severe SARS-CoV-2 infection. TCRdb used MiXCR to reprocess the 5' RACE reads, holding one entry per CDR3 protein. The sample lists 99,000 or so distinct CDR3 sequences, 16% occurring once. The specimen was whole blood. These receptors were collected from an adult who was a healthcare worker with PCR-confirmed SARS-CoV-2 infection or an uninfected control (not recorded which). Each CDR3 is given with its conserved first and last residue. The order of the fields is CDR3 protein, CDR3 DNA, D gene, J gene, V gene, clone size. A D gene is named only where the DNA matches it firmly. Size is omitted from some rows. Given values are once, few, many or a class for expanded clones.

CDR3aa: CATIKAGRVFYEQYF
CDR3nt: TGTGCCACCATCAAAGCTGGCCGGGTGTTCTACGAGCAGTACTTC
d_gene: -
j_gene: TRBJ2-7
v_gene: TRBV7-9
abundance: few

CDR3aa: CASRIDDNEQFF
CDR3nt: TGTGCCAGCAGGATAGACGACAATGAGCAGTTCTTC
d_gene: -
j_gene: TRBJ2-1
v_gene: TRBV12-3/TRBV12-4
abundance: many

CDR3aa: CASSHRDRGNTEAFF
CDR3nt: TGCGCCAGCAGTCACCGGGATAGGGGAAACACTGAAGCTTTCTTT
d_gene: -
j_gene: TRBJ1-1
v_gene: TRBV5-1
abundance: few

CDR3aa: CSASSNKNTEAFF
CDR3nt: TGCAGTGCTAGCTCTAATAAAAACACTGAAGCTTTCTTT
d_gene: -
j_gene: TRBJ1-1
v_gene: TRBV20-1
abundance: -

CDR3aa: CASSPTSNEQFF
CDR3nt: TGTGCCAGCAGCCCAACGAGCAATGAGCAGTTCTTC
d_gene: -
j_gene: TRBJ2-1
v_gene: TRBV5-6
abundance: -

CDR3aa: CASNWAGGPEFF
CDR3nt: TGTGCCAGCAATTGGGCGGGAGGGCCGGAGTTCTTC
d_gene: TRBD2
j_gene: TRBJ2-1
v_gene: TRBV28
abundance: few

CDR3aa: CASSLTGEFREQYF
CDR3nt: TGTGCCAGCAGTTTAACAGGGGAGTTCCGCGAGCAGTACTTC
d_gene: TRBD1
j_gene: TRBJ2-7
v_gene: TRBV28
abundance: -

CDR3aa: CASSWSGTGALTGELFF
CDR3nt: TGTGCCAGCAGCTGGTCCGGGACAGGGGCCCTCACCGGGGAGCTGTTTTTT
d_gene: TRBD1
j_gene: TRBJ2-2
v_gene: TRBV7-9
abundance: few

CDR3aa: CASSGGLAYEQYF
CDR3nt: TGTGCCAGCAGTGGGGGACTAGCCTACGAGCAGTACTTC
d_gene: TRBD2
j_gene: TRBJ2-7
v_gene: TRBV2
abundance: -

CDR3aa: CSATPTVDTEAFF
CDR3nt: TGCAGTGCTACCCCGACGGTTGACACTGAAGCTTTCTTT
d_gene: -
j_gene: TRBJ1-1
v_gene: TRBV20-1
abundance: few

CDR3aa: CASSEVNTEAFF
CDR3nt: TGTGCCAGCAGCGAGGTGAACACTGAAGCTTTCTTT
d_gene: -
j_gene: TRBJ1-1
v_gene: TRBV7-9
abundance: many

CDR3aa: CASRFKGRQDYGYTF
CDR3nt: TGTGCCAGCAGGTTCAAGGGCAGGCAGGACTATGGCTACACCTTC
d_gene: -
j_gene: TRBJ1-2
v_gene: TRBV7-2
abundance: -

CDR3aa: CAWSVLEGTGELFF
CDR3nt: TGTGCCTGGAGTGTACTGGAGGGGACCGGGGAGCTGTTTTTT
d_gene: -
j_gene: TRBJ2-2
v_gene: TRBV30
abundance: -

CDR3aa: CASLSRDSYEQYF
CDR3nt: TGTGCCAGCCTGTCCAGGGACTCCTACGAGCAGTACTTC
d_gene: -
j_gene: TRBJ2-7
v_gene: TRBV7-9
abundance: once

CDR3aa: CASRDSGRSYGYTF
CDR3nt: TGTGCCAGCAGGGACTCAGGGAGATCTTATGGCTACACCTTC
d_gene: -
j_gene: TRBJ1-2
v_gene: TRBV13
abundance: -

CDR3aa: CASSLFLAESYEQYF
CDR3nt: TGTGCCAGCAGTTTATTCTTGGCAGAGTCCTACGAGCAGTACTTC
d_gene: -
j_gene: TRBJ2-7
v_gene: TRBV12-3/TRBV12-4
abundance: -

CDR3aa: CASSLTDHTGELFF
CDR3nt: TGTGCCAGCAGCTTAACAGATCACACCGGGGAGCTGTTTTTT
d_gene: -
j_gene: TRBJ2-2
v_gene: TRBV9
abundance: few

CDR3aa: CSARDSLGTPYEQYF
CDR3nt: TGCAGTGCTAGAGATAGCCTTGGGACTCCCTACGAGCAGTACTTC
d_gene: -
j_gene: TRBJ2-7
v_gene: TRBV20-1
abundance: -

CDR3aa: CASTPGGVNTEAFF
CDR3nt: TGTGCCAGCACCCCAGGGGGGGTGAACACTGAAGCTTTCTTT
d_gene: TRBD1
j_gene: TRBJ1-1
v_gene: TRBV28
abundance: few

CDR3aa: CASSLILAGPWYEQYF
CDR3nt: TGTGCCAGCAGCCTTATACTAGCGGGCCCCTGGTACGAGCAGTACTTC
d_gene: TRBD2
j_gene: TRBJ2-7
v_gene: TRBV7-2
abundance: few

CDR3aa: CASSPGGTGETQYF
CDR3nt: TGTGCCAGCAGCCCAGGGGGGACCGGAGAGACCCAGTACTTC
d_gene: -
j_gene: TRBJ2-5
v_gene: TRBV11-2
abundance: many

CDR3aa: CASRLTRGGKNEQFF
CDR3nt: TGTGCCAGCAGATTAACCCGGGGAGGGAAGAATGAGCAGTTCTTC
d_gene: TRBD2
j_gene: TRBJ2-1
v_gene: TRBV7-8
abundance: few

CDR3aa: CASSQDGGSGYGYTF
CDR3nt: TGTGCCAGCAGCCAGGACGGGGGGTCGGGCTATGGCTACACCTTC
d_gene: -
j_gene: TRBJ1-2
v_gene: TRBV4-2
abundance: many

CDR3aa: CSVEDRQGPQTQYF
CDR3nt: TGCAGCGTTGAGGACCGACAGGGGCCGCAGACCCAGTACTTC
d_gene: TRBD1
j_gene: TRBJ2-5
v_gene: TRBV29-1
abundance: -

CDR3aa: CAWSGLAGVNEQFF
CDR3nt: TGTGCCTGGAGCGGACTAGCGGGAGTGAATGAGCAGTTCTTC
d_gene: TRBD2
j_gene: TRBJ2-1
v_gene: TRBV30
abundance: many

CDR3aa: CASKPMGWGGYTF
CDR3nt: TGTGCCAGCAAACCCATGGGGTGGGGTGGCTACACCTTC
d_gene: -
j_gene: TRBJ1-2
v_gene: TRBV9
abundance: few

CDR3aa: CASSLVAREGETQYF
CDR3nt: TGTGCCAGCAGCTTAGTGGCGCGGGAGGGAGAGACCCAGTACTTC
d_gene: TRBD2
j_gene: TRBJ2-5
v_gene: TRBV7-2
abundance: few

CDR3aa: CASRDTSGGAREQFF
CDR3nt: TGTGCCAGCAGGGACACTAGCGGGGGGGCGCGTGAGCAGTTCTTC
d_gene: TRBD2
j_gene: TRBJ2-1
v_gene: TRBV12-3/TRBV12-4
abundance: few

CDR3aa: CASSGLAEETQYF
CDR3nt: TGTGCCAGCAGTGGACTGGCGGAAGAGACCCAGTACTTC
d_gene: -
j_gene: TRBJ2-5
v_gene: TRBV5-6
abundance: few

CDR3aa: CSARPRRGSYEQYF
CDR3nt: TGCAGTGCCCGTCCGAGGCGGGGATCCTACGAGCAGTACTTC
d_gene: -
j_gene: TRBJ2-7
v_gene: TRBV20-1
abundance: -

CDR3aa: CASSLGTGEQFF
CDR3nt: TGTGCCAGCAGTTTAGGGACAGGGGAGCAGTTCTTC
d_gene: TRBD1
j_gene: TRBJ2-1
v_gene: TRBV12-3/TRBV12-4
abundance: few

CDR3aa: CASSSRLNKRGNQPQHF
CDR3nt: TGCGCCAGCAGCTCTCGACTGAATAAAAGGGGCAATCAGCCCCAGCATTTT
d_gene: -
j_gene: TRBJ1-5
v_gene: TRBV5-1
abundance: -

CDR3aa: CASRGHRLSSGANVLTF
CDR3nt: TGTGCCAGTAGAGGTCACAGGTTAAGCTCTGGGGCCAACGTCCTGACTTTC
d_gene: -
j_gene: TRBJ2-6
v_gene: TRBV19
abundance: few

CDR3aa: CASSTRETTGELFF
CDR3nt: TGTGCCAGCAGCACCCGGGAGACCACCGGGGAGCTGTTTTTT
d_gene: -
j_gene: TRBJ2-2
v_gene: TRBV11-2
abundance: -

CDR3aa: CASSLAGEDTQYF
CDR3nt: TGCGCCAGCAGCTTGGCCGGGGAAGATACGCAGTATTTT
d_gene: -
j_gene: TRBJ2-3
v_gene: TRBV5-1
abundance: -

CDR3aa: CSARVTGLSASPLHF
CDR3nt: TGCAGTGCTAGAGTCACAGGGTTGAGTGCCTCACCCCTCCACTTT
d_gene: -
j_gene: TRBJ1-6
v_gene: TRBV20-1
abundance: many

CDR3aa: CASSPSGGNEQFF
CDR3nt: TGTGCCAGCTCACCATCCGGGGGAAATGAGCAGTTCTTC
d_gene: -
j_gene: TRBJ2-1
v_gene: TRBV18
abundance: -

CDR3aa: CASSFPRQGIETQYF
CDR3nt: TGTGCCAGCAGCTTTCCCCGACAGGGAATAGAGACCCAGTACTTC
d_gene: TRBD1
j_gene: TRBJ2-5
v_gene: TRBV5-4
abundance: few

CDR3aa: CSVEVVGSYEQYF
CDR3nt: TGCAGCGTTGAAGTCGTCGGGTCCTACGAGCAGTACTTC
d_gene: -
j_gene: TRBJ2-7
v_gene: TRBV29-1
abundance: few

CDR3aa: CASSWGAAYEQYF
CDR3nt: TGTGCCAGCAGCTGGGGGGCGGCCTACGAGCAGTACTTC
d_gene: -
j_gene: TRBJ2-7
v_gene: TRBV7-6
abundance: few

CDR3aa: CSVSRTSRDTGELFF
CDR3nt: TGCAGCGTTTCAAGGACTAGCAGGGACACCGGGGAGCTGTTTTTT
d_gene: TRBD2
j_gene: TRBJ2-2
v_gene: TRBV29-1
abundance: few